The next 27 T cell receptor beta chains were all read from a single sample in a study of T cells after yellow fever vaccination. MiXCR, run by TCRdb on the 5' RACE reads, gives a single entry per CDR3 protein. The table includes 250,000 to 350,000 distinct CDR3 sequences, 3.5% to 4.5% detected once. Specimen: PBMCs, collected 15 days after the yellow fever booster vaccination. The origin of the receptors is a man aged 18 to 30 who received the YFV17D yellow fever vaccine.

This clonotype was seen at least ten times. The chain uses TRBV7-2 and TRBJ1-3; D is uncertain. Germline V gene data show CDR1 as SGHTA and CDR2 as FQGNSA. V lost 5 bases and J 4 bases, leaving 30 bases between the germline ends. CDR3 length: 20 residues. The CDR3 reads CASSLFTSDGRTPAGNTIYF. The CDR3 coding sequence is TGTGCCAGCAGCCTTTTCACTTCGGATGGACGAACCCCGGCGGGAAACACCATATATTTT.

There are many counts of this clonotype. The chain carries TRBV4-2 and TRBJ1-5; D unresolved. The germline gives CDR1 LGHNA, CDR2 YNFKEQ. The CDR3 has 12 residues. Between the trimmed V and J ends, which lost 3 bases and 9 bases, there was a span of 9 bases. DNA of the CDR3: TGTGCCAGCAGCCAGACTAACCGGCCCCAGCATTTT. Its translation: CASSQTNRPQHF.

A few counts support this clonotype. V usage is TRBV7-9 and J usage is TRBJ2-5, with D possibly matching TRBD1 (5 bases). The CDR3 totals 14 residues. Germline V gene sequence: CDR1 SEHNR, CDR2 FQNEAQ (reference sequence). Trimming shortened V by 2 bases and J by 4 bases, and 11 bases separated the two germline ends. The DNA for the CDR3 is TGTGCCAGCAGCTTAACCGCAGGGCGAGAGACCCAGTACTTC. Translating gives CASSLTAGRETQYF. Together with reference TRBV7-9 and TRBJ2-5, the CDR3 gives the full variable domain: DTGVSQNPRHKITKRGQNVTFRCDPISEHNRLYWYRQTLGQGPEFLTYFQNEAQLEKSRLLSDRFSAERPKGSFSTLEIQRTEQGDSAMYLCASSLTAGRETQYFGPGTRLLVL.

The J gene is TRBJ2-1, the V gene TRBV29-1; the D call may be TRBD1 or TRBD2 (6 bases each). V was pared by 1 base and J by 15 bases, with 13 bases between. Germline CDR1 is SQVTM and CDR2 is ANQGSEA. The CDR3 is made up of 11 amino acids. CDR3 region: CSVEGGPGVFF. CDR3 nucleotide sequence: TGCAGCGTTGAAGGGGGGCCGGGGGTGTTCTTC.

This clonotype was detected only a few times. The rearrangement links TRBV12-3 or TRBV12-4 to TRBJ2-6, with D tentatively TRBD1 (6 bases). The CDR3 runs to 18 residues. Deletions cut 7 bases from V and 0 bases from J, with 19 bases between. The CDR3 reads CASTEFRGPLSGANVLTF. CDR3 sequence (DNA): TGTGCCAGCACTGAATTCAGGGGCCCTCTCTCTGGGGCCAACGTCCTGACTTTC.

This clonotype appeared a few times. This chain joins TRBV7-8 and TRBJ1-2; 7 bases are a match to TRBD1. This CDR3 region has 16 residues. CDR1 SGHVS and CDR2 FQNEAQ come from the germline V gene. The V and J ends lost 4 bases and 4 bases, in that order; junction bases with no gene match: 12. The CDR3 here is CASSSDRLTNLYGYTF. The CDR3 DNA follows: TGTGCCAGCAGCTCGGACAGGCTTACGAACCTCTATGGCTACACCTTC.

This clonotype showed up just a few times. The rearrangement uses TRBV7-2 and TRBJ1-3, with D possibly matching TRBD1 (6 bases). Germline CDR1 and CDR2: SGHTA and FQGNSA. This CDR3 comprises 15 residues. V lost 4 bases to trimming and J lost 3 bases, with 13 bases between them. The CDR3 sequence is CASSSRGVGGNTIYF. The CDR3 DNA reads TGTGCCAGCAGCTCGAGGGGGGTCGGTGGAAACACCATATATTTT.

The sample holds many counts of this clonotype. J is TRBJ2-4 and V is TRBV7-2; TRBD2 aligns across 14 bases. The length of the CDR3 is 21 residues. The germline V gene has CDR1 SGHTA and CDR2 FQGNSA. Trimming removed 5 bases from V and 8 bases from J; junction bases left unmatched: 23. CDR3 DNA sequence: TGTGCCAGCAGCGCCCCTCAGGACCCAACCCGGACTAGCGGGGGGAGGTACATTCAGTACTTC. It yields the protein CASSAPQDPTRTSGGRYIQYF.

V usage is TRBV6-5 and J usage is TRBJ2-1, with D possibly being TRBD1 (8 bases). Germline CDR1 is MNHEY and CDR2 is SVGAGI. The CDR3 sequence is 15 residues long. The ends were cut back, 3 bases at V and 8 bases at J, with 17 bases in the middle. CDR3 protein: CASSYTGGASDEQFF. The CDR3 coding sequence is TGTGCCAGCAGTTATACAGGGGGGGCCTCGGATGAGCAGTTCTTC.

The chain is built from TRBV7-9 and TRBJ2-6, with D possibly TRBD2 on 5 matching bases. CDR3 length equals 13 residues. Trimming stripped 9 bases from V and 1 base from J, with 7 bases between. Germline loops: CDR1 SEHNR, CDR2 FQNEAQ (reference sequence). The DNA of the CDR3 is TGTGCCAGTCCGGGGTCTGGGGCCAACGTCCTGACTTTC. It encodes CASPGSGANVLTF.

This clonotype was seen a handful of times. The chain couples TRBV5-5 to TRBJ2-7; D is undetermined. This CDR3 region has 14 residues. The germline V and J ends were trimmed by 4 bases and 2 bases, with 13 bases remaining between them. Germline V gene lookup returns CDR1 SGHKS and CDR2 YYEKEE (reference sequence). CDR3 sequence reads: CASSRPQQPYEQYV. The CDR3, as DNA: TGTGCCAGCAGCAGACCACAACAACCCTACGAGCAGTACGTC.

The chain employs TRBV14 and TRBJ2-2; D remains ambiguous. The germline V gene has CDR1 SGHDN and CDR2 FVKESK. The CDR3 consists of 15 residues. Trimming removed 5 bases from V and 3 bases from J, with 13 bases in between. Here the CDR3 DNA reads TGTGCCAGCAGCTGGGCAGGCGCATACACCGGGGAGCTGTTTTTT. This gives the protein CASSWAGAYTGELFF.

The sample holds many counts of this clonotype. The chain has TRBV20-1 and TRBJ2-5; 7 nucleotides line up with TRBD1. The germline CDR1 and CDR2 sequences are DFQATT and SNEGSKA (reference sequence). The CDR3 has 12 residues. Unmatched junction bases numbered 3, after V lost 6 bases and J lost 2 bases. CDR3 nucleotides: TGCAGTGCCATGGACAGGCAAGAGACCCAGTACTTC. Translated, it gives CSAMDRQETQYF.

This clonotype occurred many times. The chain is built from TRBV7-2 and TRBJ2-3, with 14 bases matching TRBD2. Germline V gene data show CDR1 as SGHTA and CDR2 as FQGNSA. Losses at the gene ends were 6 bases for V and 2 bases for J; bases not matched to a gene: 4. CDR3 size: 16 residues. This chain's CDR3 is CASSRLAGGVTDTQYF. The CDR3 nucleotides are TGTGCCAGCAGTCGACTAGCGGGGGGGGTCACAGATACGCAGTATTTT.

This clonotype was recorded a few times. The chain is built from TRBV27 and TRBJ2-3; D perhaps matches TRBD2 (6 bases). The germline V gene has CDR1 MNHEY and CDR2 SMNVEV (reference sequence). V shed 2 bases and J shed 3 bases, with 15 bases lying between them. The CDR3 contains 16 residues. The CDR3 nucleotides read TGTGCCAGCAGTTTAATTCGGGGTGCGGGAACAGATACGCAGTATTTT. It translates to CASSLIRGAGTDTQYF.

This clonotype occurred many times. The genes are TRBV7-8 and TRBJ2-2, with TRBD2 matching over 8 bases. The CDR3 has 15 amino acids. V trimming: 2 bases; J trimming: 4 bases; junction bases outside the gene matches: 3. The germline V gene encodes CDR1 SGHVS and CDR2 FQNEAQ. The CDR3 bases are TGTGCCAGCAGCTTAATAGCGGGGCCCACCGGGGAGCTGTTTTTT. Translation gives CASSLIAGPTGELFF.

The chain links TRBV5-1 to TRBJ1-3, with D possibly matching TRBD1 (5 bases). This CDR3 has 15 residues. V was trimmed by 5 bases and J by 0 bases, leaving 12 bases between them. The V gene's germline CDR1 is SGHRS and CDR2 YFSETQ. The CDR3 loop reads CASRLGGSSGNTIYF. CDR3 in DNA: TGCGCCAGCAGGCTGGGGGGGAGCTCTGGAAACACCATATATTTT.

The genes are TRBV12-3 or TRBV12-4 and TRBJ2-7; TRBD1 matches 7 bases. CDR3 length: 15 residues. The junction had 6 bases not matched to a gene; V was cut back by 2 bases and J by 2 bases. The CDR3 region has the DNA TGTGCCAGCAGTTTAAGGGGTCAGGGGGCCTACGAGCAGTACGTC. Amino acid sequence: CASSLRGQGAYEQYV.

This sequence joins TRBV4-1 and TRBJ2-3; 9 bases align to TRBD1. The CDR3 extends over 17 amino acids. The ends lost 1 base at V and 4 bases at J; junction bases unmatched: 9. Germline V gene data show CDR1 as MGHRA and CDR2 as YSYEKL. CDR3 DNA: TGCGCCAGCAGCCAAGCACAGGGGGGACAGGGTGCAGATACGCAGTATTTT. It encodes CASSQAQGGQGADTQYF.

The chain uses TRBV6-5 and TRBJ1-1, with 8 nucleotides matching TRBD1. The junction had 4 bases not matched to a gene; V was cut back by 6 bases and J by 4 bases. The germline CDR1 and CDR2 sequences are MNHEY and SVGAGI. CDR3 length: 13 amino acids. The CDR3 protein is CASRWTGSTEAFF. CDR3 sequence (DNA): TGTGCCAGCAGATGGACAGGGAGCACTGAAGCTTTCTTT.

This clonotype was detected ten times or more. The J gene is TRBJ1-1, the V gene TRBV7-2, with TRBD1 as a possible D gene (5 bases). Germline-derived CDR1 and CDR2 are SGHTA and FQGNSA. The V gene lost 2 bases and the J gene lost 3 bases, with 7 bases spanning the gap. The CDR3 is 13 amino acids. The CDR3: CASSLYRYTEAFF. The CDR3 region has the DNA TGTGCCAGCAGCTTATACAGGTACACTGAAGCTTTCTTT.

The J gene is TRBJ1-6, the V gene TRBV25-1, with D unclear. The ends were cut back, 6 bases at V and 7 bases at J, with 10 bases in the middle. The CDR3 loop spans 13 amino acids. In germline, CDR1 is MGHDK, CDR2 SYGVNS. The CDR3: CASSATENSPLHF. The CDR3, as DNA: TGTGCCAGCAGCGCGACGGAGAATTCACCCCTCCACTTT.

The V call is TRBV4-1, the J call TRBJ2-1; D gene unclear. Germline V CDR1 and CDR2: MGHRA, YSYEKL. V shed 0 bases and J shed 0 bases, with 12 bases lying between them. CDR3 length equals 17 residues. The DNA of the CDR3 is TGCGCCAGCAGCCAAGATATAGACCGGAGCTCCTACAATGAGCAGTTCTTC. This codes for CASSQDIDRSSYNEQFF.

This clonotype occurred a few times. The chain is built from TRBV14 and TRBJ2-5; D is perhaps TRBD1 (6 bases). Germline assignment: CDR1 SGHDN and CDR2 FVKESK. Trimming removed 2 bases from V and 12 bases from J, with 19 bases in between. This CDR3 spans 14 amino acids. The CDR3 DNA reads TGTGCCAGCAGCCAACCAAGGGGACCGGGACACGAGTACTTC. This encodes CASSQPRGPGHEYF.

This clonotype was detected many times. The genes are TRBV7-9 and TRBJ1-2; D unresolved. Germline V gene sequence: CDR1 SEHNR, CDR2 FQNEAQ (reference sequence). The CDR3 is 15 amino acids. The germline V and J ends were trimmed by 4 bases and 8 bases, with 20 bases remaining between them. The CDR3 spells CASSSGSAGEGGYTF. CDR3 DNA: TGTGCCAGCAGCTCGGGGTCAGCGGGAGAGGGCGGCTACACCTTC.

This clonotype was counted a few times. The V gene is TRBV12-2, the J gene TRBJ1-2; the listed D gene, TRBD1, was not tested against the DNA. TRBV12-2 is a pseudogene locus. The CDR3 totals 16 residues. The DNA for the CDR3 is TGTGCAAGTCGCTTAGCACCGGGACGGATATCCTATGGCTACACCTTC. This translates into CASRLAPGRISYGYTF.

The sample holds many counts of this clonotype. The chain carries TRBV20-1 and TRBJ2-1, with 9 bases that match TRBD1. After removal of 5 bases from V and 8 bases from J, the junction contained 7 bases not matched to a gene. This CDR3 has 13 amino acids. The germline V gene has CDR1 DFQATT and CDR2 SNEGSKA (reference sequence). This CDR3 reads CSARNTGGHEQFF. The CDR3 DNA sequence: TGCAGTGCTCGAAACACAGGGGGCCATGAGCAGTTCTTC.